The 10 T cell receptor beta chains presented below share a single source sample, sequenced in a study of blood T cell repertoires in COVID-19. The assay was immunoSEQ multiplex PCR, and TCRdb's table has in-frame clones only and misses some. The sample contains under 45,000 clones, 75% to 90% of which appear only once. The sample was peripheral blood. The receptors were gathered from a human donor in a cohort sampled during active COVID-19.

The CDR3 DNA sequence: TGTGCCAGCAGTGCTCCAACAGGGGGCGTTCACGAGCAGTACTTC. Translating it yields CASSAPTGGVHEQYF. The chain is built from TRBV27 and TRBJ2-7, with 9 bases that match TRBD1. Germline values: CDR1 MNHEY, CDR2 SMNVEV (reference sequence). Germline trimming cut 5 bases from V and 5 bases from J; bases unmatched to any gene: 10. CDR3 length: 15 residues.

This chain uses TRBV27 with TRBJ1-1, with a tentative D call TRBD1 (6 bases). The CDR3 totals 14 residues. V gave up 5 bases and J gave up 1 base, with 11 bases separating them. Germline CDR1 MNHEY, CDR2 SMNVEV (reference sequence). The CDR3 bases are TGTGCCAGCAGTCCAAACAGGGCGAACACTGAAGCTTTCTTT. Protein: CASSPNRANTEAFF.

The rearrangement links TRBV4-3 to TRBJ2-7; D possibly corresponds to TRBD1 (5 bases). Germline V gene data show CDR1 as LGHNA and CDR2 as YSLEER. V lost 2 bases and J lost 4, with 12 bases in between. The CDR3 sequence is 14 residues long. The CDR3 DNA reads as TGCGCCAGCAGCCAAAACAGGTTTTTATACGAGCAGTACTTC. Translated: CASSQNRFLYEQYF.

The sample holds one count of this clone. J is TRBJ1-5 and V is TRBV19; D remains unclear. CDR1 and CDR2 from the germline V gene are LNHDA and SQIVND (reference sequence). The CDR3 is made up of 14 amino acids. V lost 5 bases and J lost 2, with 10 bases in between. The chain's CDR3 is CASSVTGGNQPQHF. DNA for the CDR3: TGTGCCAGTAGTGTCACGGGTGGCAATCAGCCCCAGCATTTT. Using reference TRBV19 and TRBJ1-5 for the parts outside the CDR3, the full variable domain is DGGITQSPKYLFRKEGQNVTLSCEQNLNHDAMYWYRQDPGQGLRLIYYSQIVNDFQKGDIAEGYSVSREKKESFPLTVTSAQKNPTAFYLCASSVTGGNQPQHFGDGTRLSIL.

This chain uses TRBV24-1 with TRBJ1-2, with a weak D call TRBD1 (6 bases). Germline V gives CDR1 KGHDR, CDR2 SFDVKD. The CDR3 covers 14 residues. Deletions cut 1 base from V and 3 bases from J, with 8 bases between. This chain's CDR3 is CATSDLGGDYGYTF. CDR3 in DNA: TGTGCCACCAGTGATTTAGGGGGGGACTATGGCTACACCTTC.

A note on this clone: Within the sample, other DNA sequences also encode this same CDR3. J is TRBJ1-1 and V is TRBV18; D remains ambiguous. The CDR3 covers 13 residues. The germline gives CDR1 KGHSH, CDR2 LQKENI. The V end was cut by 6 bases, the J end by 1 base, with 9 bases between. CDR3 region: CASSEEGNTEAFF. The CDR3 DNA is TGTGCCAGCTCCGAGGAGGGGAACACTGAAGCTTTCTTT.

The CDR3 loop is CASSLRQGPDTQYF. As DNA, the CDR3 is TGTGCCAGCAGCCTAAGACAGGGCCCAGATACGCAGTATTTT. This chain uses TRBV7-6 with TRBJ2-3; 7 bases line up with TRBD1. The trim removed 5 bases at V and 4 bases at J, leaving 6 bases unmatched. The length of the CDR3 is 14 residues. The germline V gene has CDR1 SGHVS and CDR2 FNYEAQ.

The rearrangement joins TRBV11-2 to TRBJ1-3, with D possibly matching TRBD1 (5 bases). Germline V lookup: CDR1 SGHAT, CDR2 FQNNGV. V gave up 5 bases and J gave up 5 bases, with 16 bases separating them. The CDR3 loop spans 15 amino acids. The CDR3 region has the DNA TGTGCCAGCAGCCCCCTGGGGGGAAGGAGAAACACCATATATTTT. This codes for CASSPLGGRRNTIYF.

This sequence joins TRBV11-2 and TRBJ2-7; tentatively, D is TRBD1 (5 bases). The V gene's germline CDR1 is SGHAT and CDR2 FQNNGV. The CDR3 has 15 residues. V was clipped by 4 bases and J by 7 bases, with 20 bases between them. DNA for the CDR3: TGTGCCAGCAGCTCGGAACAGGTATCGGTCTTGGAGCAGTACTTC. Translating gives CASSSEQVSVLEQYF.

This clone appeared a single time. This sequence joins TRBV12-3 or TRBV12-4 and TRBJ1-5; D is perhaps TRBD1 (6 bases). V dropped 7 bases and J dropped 6 bases, with 13 bases sitting between them. The CDR3 runs 13 residues. The CDR3: CASTAVRGQPQHF. The CDR3 DNA reads as TGTGCCAGCACCGCCGTCAGGGGTCAGCCCCAGCATTTT.